One sample yielded the 4 T cell receptor beta chains listed below, sequenced in a study of T cells in Graves' hyperthyroidism and ophthalmopathy. Amplified regions were TCR beta CDR3 sequences from RNA transcripts. Primed by the HTBI set, a first-round RT-PCR was run on the TCR CDR3. Via MiXCR, TCRdb re-called the multiplex PCR reads, giving one row per CDR3 protein. Among 460,000 or so distinct CDR3 sequences listed, about 15% were seen once. The sample taken for sequencing was blood. These receptors were collected from a woman aged 18-35 years with Graves' hyperthyroidism.

This clonotype was detected ten times or more. The chain employs TRBV7-9 and TRBJ1-1; D is possibly TRBD1 (5 bases). Trimming shortened V by 7 bases and J by 0 bases, and 18 bases separated the two germline ends. This CDR3 is built from 16 residues. The V gene's germline CDR1 is SEHNR and CDR2 FQNEAQ (reference sequence). CDR3 in amino acids: CASTPHRLGVNTEAFF. CDR3 in DNA: TGTGCCAGCACCCCCCATAGGCTAGGGGTGAACACTGAAGCTTTCTTT.

This clonotype was seen repeatedly, ten times or more. This chain links TRBV11-2 with TRBJ2-5; D is uncertain. Trimming removed 5 bases at V and 0 bases at J, with 13 bases between. The CDR3 has 15 residues. Germline CDR1 SGHAT, CDR2 FQNNGV. CDR3 region: CASSHRAKYQETQYF. The CDR3 DNA sequence: TGTGCCAGCAGCCACCGGGCCAAGTACCAAGAGACCCAGTACTTC.

This clonotype showed up many times. The DNA for the CDR3 is TGTGCCAGCAGTTACCGGGAGAGATCCTACAATGAGCAGTTCTTC. As protein: CASSYRERSYNEQFF. This rearrangement joins TRBV6-5 to TRBJ2-1; TRBD2 might be the D (6 bases). Trimming cost V 2 bases and J 1 base, with 9 bases left between them. This CDR3 spans 15 amino acids. The germline CDR1 and CDR2 sequences are MNHEY and SVGAGI.

The chain uses TRBV18 and TRBJ1-6; 7 bases map to TRBD1. V was pared by 1 base and J by 6 bases, with 6 bases of the junction left unmatched. Germline-derived CDR1 and CDR2 are KGHSH and LQKENI. CDR3 length: 16 amino acids. CDR3 nucleotides: TGTGCCAGCTCACCACGACAGGGAAGCGGTAATTCACCCCTCCACTTT. This sequence encodes CASSPRQGSGNSPLHF.